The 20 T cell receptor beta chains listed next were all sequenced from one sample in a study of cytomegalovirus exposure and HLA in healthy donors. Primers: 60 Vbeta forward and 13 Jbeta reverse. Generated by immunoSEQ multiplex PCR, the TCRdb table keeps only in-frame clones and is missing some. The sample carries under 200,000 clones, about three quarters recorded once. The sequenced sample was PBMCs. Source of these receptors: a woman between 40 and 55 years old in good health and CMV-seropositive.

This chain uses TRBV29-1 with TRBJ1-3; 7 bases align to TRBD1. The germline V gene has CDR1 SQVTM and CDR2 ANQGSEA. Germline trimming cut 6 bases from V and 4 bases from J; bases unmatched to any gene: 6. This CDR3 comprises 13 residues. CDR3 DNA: TGCAGCGTCGCCGGGACAGCGGGAAACACCATATATTTT. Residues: CSVAGTAGNTIYF.

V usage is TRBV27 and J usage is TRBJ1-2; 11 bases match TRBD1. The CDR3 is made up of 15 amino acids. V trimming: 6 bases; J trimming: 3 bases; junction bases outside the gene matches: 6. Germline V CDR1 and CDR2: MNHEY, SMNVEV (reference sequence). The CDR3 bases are TGTGCCAGCAGGGGTGGGACAGGGGGAGACTATGGCTACACCTTC. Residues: CASRGGTGGDYGYTF.

CDR3 sequence: CASSLARADEKLFF. The CDR3 DNA reads as TGTGCCAGCAGCTTAGCCAGGGCAGATGAAAAACTGTTTTTT. The chain employs TRBV11-2 and TRBJ1-4, with TRBD1 as a possible D gene (5 bases). The V and J ends lost 1 base and 6 bases respectively, with 9 bases between them. The CDR3 length is 14 residues. Per the germline V gene, CDR1 is SGHAT and CDR2 is FQNNGV.

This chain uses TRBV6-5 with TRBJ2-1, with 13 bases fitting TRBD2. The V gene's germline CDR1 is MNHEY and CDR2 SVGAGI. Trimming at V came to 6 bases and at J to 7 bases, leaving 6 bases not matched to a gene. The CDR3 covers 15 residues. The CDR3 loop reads CASSSTGLAGNEQFF. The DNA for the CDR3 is TGTGCCAGCAGCTCGACGGGACTAGCGGGAAATGAGCAGTTCTTC.

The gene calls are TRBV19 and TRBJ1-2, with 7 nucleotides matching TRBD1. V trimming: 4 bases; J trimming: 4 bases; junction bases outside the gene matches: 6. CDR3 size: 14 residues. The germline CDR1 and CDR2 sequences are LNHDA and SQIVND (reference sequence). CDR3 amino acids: CASSTSGQLYGYTF. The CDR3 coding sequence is TGTGCCAGTAGTACCTCGGGACAGCTCTATGGCTACACCTTC.

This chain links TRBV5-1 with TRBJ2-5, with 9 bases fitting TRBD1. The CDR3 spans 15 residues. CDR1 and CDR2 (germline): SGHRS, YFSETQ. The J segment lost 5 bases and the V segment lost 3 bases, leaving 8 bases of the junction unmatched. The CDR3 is CASSSRTGEGETQYF. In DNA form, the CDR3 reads TGCGCCAGCAGCTCGCGGACAGGGGAAGGGGAGACCCAGTACTTC.

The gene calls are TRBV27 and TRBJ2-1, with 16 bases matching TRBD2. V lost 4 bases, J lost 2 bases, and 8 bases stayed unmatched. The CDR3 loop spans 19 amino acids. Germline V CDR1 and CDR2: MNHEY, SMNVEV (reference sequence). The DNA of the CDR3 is TGTGCCAGCAGTTCCACCCCCGGGACTAGCGGGAGGGCCTACAATGAGCAGTTCTTC. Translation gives CASSSTPGTSGRAYNEQFF.

The CDR3 region is CASSLVVSRSGANVLTF. The CDR3 DNA follows: TGCGCCAGCAGCTTGGTGGTCTCCAGGTCTGGGGCCAACGTCCTGACTTTC. This rearrangement joins TRBV5-1 to TRBJ2-6; D remains unclear. The V gene lost 0 bases and the J gene lost 1 base, with 11 bases spanning the gap. The CDR3 consists of 17 residues. Germline values: CDR1 SGHRS, CDR2 YFSETQ.

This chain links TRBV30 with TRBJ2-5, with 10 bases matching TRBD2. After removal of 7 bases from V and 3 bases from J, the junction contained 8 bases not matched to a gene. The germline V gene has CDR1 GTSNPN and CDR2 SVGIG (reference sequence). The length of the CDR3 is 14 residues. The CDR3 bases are TGTGCCTATGGACCGCTAGCGGGAGAAGAGACCCAGTACTTC. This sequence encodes CAYGPLAGEETQYF.

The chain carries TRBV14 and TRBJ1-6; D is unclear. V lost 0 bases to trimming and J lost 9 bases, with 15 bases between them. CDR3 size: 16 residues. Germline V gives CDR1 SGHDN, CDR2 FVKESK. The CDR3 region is CASSQERNRLTSPLHF. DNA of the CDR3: TGTGCCAGCAGCCAAGAACGGAACAGATTAACTTCACCCCTCCACTTT.

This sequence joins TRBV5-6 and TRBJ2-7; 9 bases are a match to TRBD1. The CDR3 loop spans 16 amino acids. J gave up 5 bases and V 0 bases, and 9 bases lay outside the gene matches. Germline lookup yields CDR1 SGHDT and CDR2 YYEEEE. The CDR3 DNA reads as TGTGCCAGCAGCTTGGCGGCCGACAGGGGGGCCCACGAGCAGTACTTC. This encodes CASSLAADRGAHEQYF. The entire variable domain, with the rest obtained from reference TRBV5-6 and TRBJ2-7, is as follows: DAGVTQSPTHLIKTRGQQVTLRCSPKSGHDTVSWYQQALGQGPQFIFQYYEEEERQRGNFPDRFSGHQFPNYSSELNVNALLLGDSALYLCASSLAADRGAHEQYFGPGTRLTVT.

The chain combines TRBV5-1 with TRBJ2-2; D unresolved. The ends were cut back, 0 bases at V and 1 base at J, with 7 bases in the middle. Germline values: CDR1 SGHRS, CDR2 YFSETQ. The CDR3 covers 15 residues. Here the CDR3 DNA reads TGCGCCAGCAGCTTGGCTCCCGGGAACACCGGGGAGCTGTTTTTT. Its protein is CASSLAPGNTGELFF.

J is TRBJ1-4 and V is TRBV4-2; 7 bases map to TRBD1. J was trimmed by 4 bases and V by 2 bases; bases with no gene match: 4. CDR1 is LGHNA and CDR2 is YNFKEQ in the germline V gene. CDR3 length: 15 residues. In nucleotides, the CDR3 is TGTGCCAGCAGCCAAACACAGGGGATTAATGAAAAACTGTTTTTT. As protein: CASSQTQGINEKLFF.

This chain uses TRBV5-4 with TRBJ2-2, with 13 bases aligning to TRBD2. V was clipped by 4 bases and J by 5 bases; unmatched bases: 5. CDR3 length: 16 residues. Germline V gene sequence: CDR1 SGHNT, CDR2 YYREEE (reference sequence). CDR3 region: CASSKGTSGMTGELFF. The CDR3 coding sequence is TGTGCCAGCAGCAAAGGGACTAGCGGGATGACCGGGGAGCTGTTTTTT.

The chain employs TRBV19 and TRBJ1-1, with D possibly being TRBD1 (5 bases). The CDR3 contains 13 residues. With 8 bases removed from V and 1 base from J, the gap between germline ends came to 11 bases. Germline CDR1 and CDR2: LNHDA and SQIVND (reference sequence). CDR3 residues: CASSLQENTEAFF. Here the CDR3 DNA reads TGTGCCAGTTCACTACAGGAGAACACTGAAGCTTTCTTT.

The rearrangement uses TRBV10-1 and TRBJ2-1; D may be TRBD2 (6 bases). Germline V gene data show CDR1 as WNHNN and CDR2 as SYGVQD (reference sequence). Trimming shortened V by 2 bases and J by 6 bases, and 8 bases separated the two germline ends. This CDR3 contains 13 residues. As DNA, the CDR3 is TGCGCCAGCAGTGAGCGGACTACCAATGAGCAGTTCTTC. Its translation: CASSERTTNEQFF.

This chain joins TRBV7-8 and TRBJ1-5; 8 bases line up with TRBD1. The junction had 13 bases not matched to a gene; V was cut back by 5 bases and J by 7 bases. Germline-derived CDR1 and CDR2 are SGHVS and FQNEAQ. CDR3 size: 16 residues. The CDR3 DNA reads TGTGCCAGCAGCCTCCAGACAGGGGCCACGGAGCAGCCCCAGCATTTT. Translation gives CASSLQTGATEQPQHF.

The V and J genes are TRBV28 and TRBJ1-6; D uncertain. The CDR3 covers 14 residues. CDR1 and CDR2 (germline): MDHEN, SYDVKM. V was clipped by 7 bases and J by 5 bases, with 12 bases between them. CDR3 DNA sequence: TGTGCCAGCAATTCTGAGGTGAATAATTCACCCCTCCACTTT. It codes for CASNSEVNNSPLHF. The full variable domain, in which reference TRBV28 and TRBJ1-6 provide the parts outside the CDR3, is DVKVTQSSRYLVKRTGEKVFLECVQDMDHENMFWYRQDPGLGLRLIYFSYDVKMKEKGDIPEGYSVSREKKERFSLILESASTNQTSMYLCASNSEVNNSPLHFGNGTRLTVT.

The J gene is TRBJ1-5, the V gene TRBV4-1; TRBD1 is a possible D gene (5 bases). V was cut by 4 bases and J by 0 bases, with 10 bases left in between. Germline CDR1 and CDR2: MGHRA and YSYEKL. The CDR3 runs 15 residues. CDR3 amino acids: CASSPRQYSNQPQHF. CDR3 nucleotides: TGCGCCAGCAGCCCACGACAGTATAGCAATCAGCCCCAGCATTTT.

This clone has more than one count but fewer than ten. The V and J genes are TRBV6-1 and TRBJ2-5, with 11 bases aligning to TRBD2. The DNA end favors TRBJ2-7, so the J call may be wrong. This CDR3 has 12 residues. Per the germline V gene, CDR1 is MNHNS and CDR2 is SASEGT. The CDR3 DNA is TGTGCCAGCACACTAGCGGGAGACGAGCAGTACTTC. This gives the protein CASTLAGDEQYF.